The rows below give T cell receptor beta chains drawn from one sample of a study of blood T cell repertoires in COVID-19. The protocol was immunoSEQ multiplex PCR, while the TCRdb copy is restricted to in-frame clones and leaves out a portion. The table includes 200,000 to 250,000 clones, 70% to 90% detected once. Material: peripheral blood. The receptors come from a man aged 50-60 years who had recovered from COVID-19. Both conserved end residues are part of each CDR3. D genes are given only for firm matches. Only some rows state a clone size, as once, few, many or a class for expanded clones.

J: TRBJ2-1; V: TRBV27; D: NA; size: NA; CDR3: CASSGYSYNEQFF
J: TRBJ2-7; V: TRBV9; D: NA; size: once; CDR3: CASSRLDSPSYEQYF
J: TRBJ2-7; V: TRBV4-1; D: TRBD2; size: NA; CDR3: CASSQDRAGGEQYF
J: TRBJ2-1; V: TRBV28; D: NA; size: few; CDR3: CASIGGSVSYNEQFF
J: TRBJ2-7; V: TRBV5-1; D: TRBD2; size: NA; CDR3: CASSLQKTSGPAYEQYF
J: TRBJ2-7; V: TRBV6-1; D: NA; size: NA; CDR3: CASSEGGSDYEQYF
J: TRBJ2-7; V: TRBV10-2; D: NA; size: NA; CDR3: CASSDSARDEQYF
J: TRBJ2-4; V: TRBV6-5; D: NA; size: NA; CDR3: CASSKGLLAKNIQYF
J: TRBJ2-2; V: TRBV11-2; D: NA; size: few; CDR3: CASSLRRGAAGELFF
J: TRBJ2-3; V: TRBV7-9; D: TRBD1; size: few; CDR3: CASSSGQFVSDTQYF
J: TRBJ1-5; V: TRBV5-6; D: NA; size: NA; CDR3: CASSLEGRGVSSSQHF
J: TRBJ1-5; V: TRBV18; D: NA; size: NA; CDR3: CASSRTGVGQPQHF
J: TRBJ1-5; V: TRBV4-1; D: NA; size: few; CDR3: CASSQDENRQGNQPQHF
J: TRBJ2-7; V: TRBV7-9; D: TRBD2; size: NA; CDR3: CASSMGLAVTYEQYF
J: TRBJ2-5; V: TRBV28; D: TRBD2; size: NA; CDR3: CASRGTSGSQTQYF
J: TRBJ2-3; V: TRBV29-1; D: NA; size: NA; CDR3: CSARGGRVTDTQYF
J: TRBJ1-1; V: TRBV7-8; D: TRBD1; size: NA; CDR3: CASSKNRGNTEAFF
J: TRBJ2-1; V: TRBV7-9; D: TRBD2; size: NA; CDR3: CASSPITSGRSYNEQFF
J: TRBJ2-2; V: TRBV20-1; D: NA; size: NA; CDR3: CSASSQERTGELFF
J: TRBJ1-1; V: TRBV19; D: NA; size: NA; CDR3: CASRGGRIDTEAFF
J: TRBJ2-1; V: TRBV7-9; D: TRBD2; size: NA; CDR3: CASSSSSGRNEQFF
J: TRBJ1-1; V: TRBV4-2; D: TRBD1; size: NA; CDR3: CASRRQGEGWTEAFF
J: TRBJ2-2; V: TRBV5-8; D: TRBD2; size: NA; CDR3: CASSTPGLAGGSTGELFF
J: TRBJ2-7; V: TRBV11-1; D: NA; size: NA; CDR3: CASSWGQGSLSYEQYF
J: TRBJ2-3; V: TRBV9; D: NA; size: NA; CDR3: CASSAIVTGTDTQYF
J: TRBJ1-2; V: TRBV7-2; D: TRBD1; size: few; CDR3: CASSPGRETGNGYTF
J: TRBJ1-6; V: TRBV6-5; D: NA; size: NA; CDR3: CASSYVNRDASPLHF
J: TRBJ2-2; V: TRBV7-9; D: NA; size: NA; CDR3: CASSLPLATHTGELFF
J: TRBJ2-2; V: TRBV30; D: NA; size: NA; CDR3: CAWSQFSGELFF
J: TRBJ2-7; V: TRBV11-2; D: NA; size: NA; CDR3: CASSWGAGAGDEQYF
J: TRBJ2-1; V: TRBV5-5; D: TRBD2; size: NA; CDR3: CASSFLAGVNEQFF
J: TRBJ2-7; V: TRBV19; D: TRBD1; size: NA; CDR3: CASNPTGGVGQQYF
J: TRBJ2-1; V: TRBV27; D: NA; size: NA; CDR3: CASSFDTRGAPQFF
J: TRBJ2-7; V: TRBV4-2; D: NA; size: NA; CDR3: CASSQTGTFDYEQYF
J: TRBJ1-5; V: TRBV5-1; D: TRBD1; size: NA; CDR3: CASSPRQGGQPQHF
J: TRBJ2-7; V: TRBV4-2; D: NA; size: NA; CDR3: CASSQDTAGVEQYF
J: TRBJ2-1; V: TRBV27; D: NA; size: NA; CDR3: CASSFSGARNEQFF
J: TRBJ2-7; V: TRBV28; D: TRBD2; size: NA; CDR3: CASSLRGLAGNYEQYF
J: TRBJ1-1; V: TRBV7-9; D: NA; size: few; CDR3: CASSITQGSAYMNTEAFF
J: TRBJ2-1; V: TRBV23-1; D: TRBD1; size: NA; CDR3: CASSQSYRGTYNEQFF
J: TRBJ1-1; V: TRBV4-1; D: NA; size: NA; CDR3: CASSHPGWIMNTEAFF
J: TRBJ2-3; V: TRBV14; D: TRBD2; size: NA; CDR3: CASSNYPGLATDTQYF
J: TRBJ1-5; V: TRBV6-6; D: TRBD1; size: once; CDR3: CASTKGQGQQPQHF
J: TRBJ2-7; V: TRBV12-3/TRBV12-4; D: TRBD1; size: NA; CDR3: CASSRDRDYEQYF
J: TRBJ2-5; V: TRBV7-7; D: NA; size: NA; CDR3: CASSHGGGSWKTQYF
J: TRBJ2-7; V: TRBV5-1; D: TRBD2; size: NA; CDR3: CASSLSGPGGMSSYEQYF
J: TRBJ1-5; V: TRBV28; D: NA; size: NA; CDR3: CASSSLLRPQHF
J: TRBJ1-1; V: TRBV5-1; D: NA; size: few; CDR3: CASSLAAGLNTEAFF
J: TRBJ1-2; V: TRBV6-5; D: NA; size: NA; CDR3: CASTLANYGYTF
J: TRBJ1-2; V: TRBV28; D: NA; size: NA; CDR3: CASRSTGSGYTF
J: TRBJ1-5; V: TRBV6-5; D: NA; size: NA; CDR3: CASSWGHQQPQHF
J: TRBJ2-3; V: TRBV28; D: TRBD1; size: NA; CDR3: CASSSLGQGTDTQYF
J: TRBJ1-6; V: TRBV5-1; D: TRBD1; size: few; CDR3: CASSFYAGTVNSPLHF
J: TRBJ2-5; V: TRBV25-1; D: TRBD1; size: NA; CDR3: CASSESGTGVSETQYF